Presented here are 16 T cell receptor beta chains from one specimen sequenced in a study of cytomegalovirus exposure and HLA in healthy donors. The PCR used 60 Vbeta and 13 Jbeta primers. Profiling relied on immunoSEQ multiplex PCR, and the TCRdb table lists in-frame clones only, not all of them. The data show about 140,000 clones, 60% to 80% seen once. Sequenced input: PBMCs. Source of these receptors: a female donor in good health and CMV-seronegative.

J is TRBJ2-3 and V is TRBV6-1, with D perhaps matching TRBD2 (5 bases). Germline assignment: CDR1 MNHNS and CDR2 SASEGT. V dropped 2 bases and J dropped 7 bases, with 16 bases sitting between them. The CDR3 is 15 amino acids. This CDR3 reads CASSESGYIRHTQYF. CDR3 in DNA: TGTGCCAGCAGTGAATCGGGATACATCAGACATACGCAGTATTTT.

The V gene is TRBV9, the J gene TRBJ2-5; 7 bases line up with TRBD2. The CDR3 sequence is 16 residues long. Germline assignment: CDR1 SGDLS and CDR2 YYNGEE. The ends lost 0 bases at V and 2 bases at J; junction bases unmatched: 7. The DNA of the CDR3 is TGTGCCAGCAGCGTAGGGGCTAGCGGCAAGCAAGAGACCCAGTACTTC. Its protein is CASSVGASGKQETQYF.

Here the CDR3 reads CAWSPPGTSMNIQYF. Here the CDR3 DNA reads TGTGCCTGGAGTCCGCCCGGGACTAGCATGAACATTCAGTACTTC. The chain has TRBV30 and TRBJ2-4; 9 bases match TRBD2. This CDR3 has 15 amino acids. CDR1 is GTSNPN, CDR2 SVGIG, per germline (reference sequence). The trim removed 2 bases at V and 7 bases at J, leaving 9 bases unmatched.

The V and J genes are TRBV6-1 and TRBJ2-3; D unresolved. The CDR3 is 14 amino acids. Germline assignment: CDR1 MNHNS and CDR2 SASEGT. V lost 4 bases, J lost 2 bases, and 10 bases lay in between. The DNA for the CDR3 is TGTGCCAGCAGTGGTCCCCTGGCCACAGATACGCAGTATTTT. Its protein product is CASSGPLATDTQYF.

The chain recombines TRBV7-2 with TRBJ2-5; the match to TRBD2 covers 8 bases. The CDR3 runs 16 residues. Germline CDR1 and CDR2: SGHTA and FQGNSA. V shed 4 bases, J shed 7 bases, and the junction held 14 bases outside the gene matches. The CDR3 coding sequence is TGTGCCAGCAGCTCCACCGAGGGACTAGGCTTAGGGACCCAGTACTTC. Amino acids: CASSSTEGLGLGTQYF.

The chain carries TRBV6-1 and TRBJ2-1; 8 positions agree with TRBD2. Germline loops: CDR1 MNHNS, CDR2 SASEGT. Germline trimming cut 1 base from V and 2 bases from J; bases unmatched to any gene: 4. CDR3 size: 16 residues. CDR3 amino acids: CASSEDSGAAYNEQFF. Written as DNA, the CDR3 is TGTGCCAGCAGTGAAGATAGCGGGGCCGCCTACAATGAGCAGTTCTTC.

This chain connects TRBV5-6 to TRBJ2-7; 7 bases fit TRBD2. Trimming took 2 bases from V and 4 from J; bases not matched to a gene: 6. This CDR3 has 14 amino acids. Germline-derived CDR1 and CDR2 are SGHDT and YYEEEE. The CDR3: CASSFGRERYEQYF. The CDR3 nucleotides read TGTGCCAGCAGCTTCGGGCGGGAGAGGTACGAGCAGTACTTC.

The chain has TRBV28 and TRBJ1-2; D possibly corresponds to TRBD1 (6 bases). V was cut by 10 bases and J by 4 bases, with 16 bases left in between. CDR1 and CDR2 from the germline V gene are MDHEN and SYDVKM. The CDR3 runs 13 residues. The CDR3 DNA reads TGTGCCATCACAGGGCAAGATCCCTATGGCTACACCTTC. Its protein is CAITGQDPYGYTF.

The rearrangement links TRBV4-1 to TRBJ2-3; TRBD2 agrees at 8 bases. The V gene's germline CDR1 is MGHRA and CDR2 YSYEKL. Trimming at V came to 2 bases and at J to 2 bases, leaving 6 bases not matched to a gene. The CDR3 is made up of 16 amino acids. The CDR3 loop is CASSQIGGAYTDTQYF. The CDR3 DNA reads TGCGCCAGCAGCCAAATCGGGGGGGCATACACAGATACGCAGTATTTT.

The chain uses TRBV11-2 and TRBJ1-1; 9 bases match TRBD1. The CDR3 runs to 14 residues. Germline CDR1 reads SGHAT; CDR2 reads FQNNGV. V shed 4 bases and J 5 bases; nucleotides not matched to a gene: 5. In DNA, the CDR3 is TGTGCCAGCAGCTACGACAGGGGGGGAACTGAAGCTTTCTTT. It yields the protein CASSYDRGGTEAFF.

The gene calls are TRBV5-4 and TRBJ2-1; weak D call: TRBD2 (6 bases). CDR3 length: 17 amino acids. Per germline, CDR1 SGHNT and CDR2 YYREEE (reference sequence). V lost 6 bases and J lost 0, with 19 bases in between. This chain's CDR3 is CASTGGGTLSSYNEQFF. DNA for the CDR3: TGTGCCAGCACCGGTGGGGGGACCTTGAGCTCCTACAATGAGCAGTTCTTC.

The genes are TRBV5-4 and TRBJ1-5; 9 bases map to TRBD1. V dropped 4 bases and J dropped 5; count of bases not matched to a gene: 4. The CDR3 runs to 14 residues. CDR1 and CDR2 (germline): SGHNT, YYREEE (reference sequence). CDR3 nucleotides: TGTGCCAGCAGCATGGGACAGGGACATCAGCCCCAGCATTTT. Amino acid sequence: CASSMGQGHQPQHF.

This rearrangement joins TRBV5-1 to TRBJ2-3; TRBD2 matches at 7 bases. The CDR3 totals 15 residues. Germline V CDR1 and CDR2: SGHRS, YFSETQ. V shed 4 bases, J shed 3 bases, and the junction held 8 bases outside the gene matches. The CDR3 sequence is CASSPRGGATDTQYF. CDR3 in DNA: TGCGCCAGCAGCCCGCGGGGAGGGGCGACAGATACGCAGTATTTT.

Written as DNA, the CDR3 is TGTGCCAGCAGCGTCTTGGTTCTGAATCTGCCGACAGGGAGAAATAGCAATCAGCCCCAGCATTTT. Its translation is CASSVLVLNLPTGRNSNQPQHF. The chain is built from TRBV9 and TRBJ1-5; TRBD1 aligns across 7 bases. Looked up from germline, CDR1 is SGDLS and CDR2 is YYNGEE. CDR3 length: 22 residues. Germline trimming cut 2 bases from V and 0 bases from J; bases unmatched to any gene: 23.

The CDR3 DNA reads as TGTGCCAGCAGCTTACGGGACAGCCATGGAAACACCATATATTTT. It encodes CASSLRDSHGNTIYF. The chain carries TRBV11-2 and TRBJ1-3; TRBD1 matches at 7 bases. The junction had 4 bases not matched to a gene; V was cut back by 2 bases and J by 3 bases. The CDR3 has 15 amino acids. Germline V lookup: CDR1 SGHAT, CDR2 FQNNGV.

The chain is built from TRBV7-9 and TRBJ2-2; TRBD1 matches at 9 bases. This CDR3 region has 14 residues. The V gene's germline CDR1 is SEHNR and CDR2 FQNEAQ (reference sequence). The trim removed 5 bases at V and 8 bases at J, leaving 6 bases unmatched. The CDR3 region has the DNA TGTGCCAGCAGCCAAGGGACAGGGACAGGGGAGCTGTTTTTT. The encoded protein is CASSQGTGTGELFF.